The entry below gives a single T cell receptor beta chain sequence along with its context. Its antigen is as yet unknown. This record belongs to a study of CD8+CD57+ T cells in acquired aplastic anemia. Study-level background: Sorted CD4+ and CD8+ cells gave a mean 3.2 ug DNA, range about 0.2 to 27.4 ug. The study obtained 8.5 million to 12 million reads on average for CD4+ cells from healthy donors.

Study-level findings and limits: Patients had around 30 CD8+ CDR3 sequences in common with controls (the shared set).

The germline CDR1 and CDR2 sequences are DFQATT and SNEGSKA (reference sequence). Trimming took 7 bases from V and 6 from J, leaving 10 bases between them. The CDR3 runs 10 residues. Genomic DNA, the template, was used for profiling of the TCR beta VDJ and CDR3. From the reads, TCRdb called clonotypes with MiXCR, one entry per CDR3 protein. The sample lists tens of thousands of distinct CDR3 sequences, roughly 69% occurring once. This receptor was taken from a human donor in good health, serving as a control. The chain links TRBV20-1 to TRBJ2-7; D gene ambiguous. Sequencing was carried out using sorted CD4+, CD8+, or CD8+CD57+ T cells (not recorded which) from PBMCs. The CDR3 bases are TGCAGTGTGCGTTATGGCGAGCAGTACTTC. Amino acid sequence: CSVRYGEQYF.